This T cell receptor beta chain originates from a study of monozygotic twins with inflammatory bowel disease. Notes on the study in general: Heterogeneous immunosuppressive treatment regimens may have introduced variability into patient repertoires.

Points on this clonotype: The antigen is not known.

UMIs with a 6-nucleotide sample barcode were added by template switching. TCRdb re-called the 5' RACE reads; every CDR3 protein appears as one record, without DNA. The sample is made up of fewer than 150,000 distinct CDR3 sequences, and the top ten hold less than 3% of it. The template was total RNA from whole blood, with no T cell sorting. The TCR originated in a human donor with ulcerative colitis or Crohn's disease, or a healthy co-twin of an affected twin (not recorded which). The sample was blood.

The CDR3: CASSVRHHYSNQPQHF. This chain uses TRBV19 with TRBJ1-5. Germline CDR1 and CDR2: LNHDA and SQIVND (reference sequence). The CDR3 has 16 residues.